The rows below give T cell receptor beta chains drawn from one sample of a study of vaccination effects on CD4 cells after COVID-19. These receptors' targets are unknown. The repertoire was sequenced with immunoSEQ multiplex PCR; TCRdb's copy has only in-frame clones and lacks some. The sample consists of almost 40,000 clones, about 80% of them appearing once. Sequencing was performed on CD4+ T cells from PBMCs cultured without peptide, taken before COVID-19 vaccination. These receptors all come from a human donor who received a COVID-19 vaccine. The CDR3 runs from the conserved cysteine through the conserved F or W. D genes are given only for firm matches. Where a row states a size, it is once, few, many or the class of an expanded clone; other rows omit it.

J gene: TRBJ2-5; V gene: TRBV5-1; clone size: .; D gene: TRBD2; CDR3 protein: CASSFGSLAGGQETQYF; CDR3 DNA: TGCGCCAGCAGCTTCGGGAGTCTAGCGGGGGGTCAAGAGACCCAGTACTTC
J gene: TRBJ1-5; V gene: TRBV19; clone size: .; D gene: .; CDR3 protein: CASSIGRGDQPQHF; CDR3 DNA: TGTGCCAGTAGTATAGGTAGGGGGGATCAGCCCCAGCATTTT
J gene: TRBJ2-1; V gene: TRBV7-3; clone size: .; D gene: TRBD2; CDR3 protein: CASSSGGSGGANEQFF; CDR3 DNA: TGTGCCAGCAGTTCGGGAGGGAGCGGGGGGGCCAATGAGCAGTTCTTC
J gene: TRBJ1-1; V gene: TRBV15; clone size: .; D gene: .; CDR3 protein: CATSRIDRTHTEAFF; CDR3 DNA: TGTGCCACCAGCAGAATTGACAGGACCCACACTGAAGCTTTCTTT
J gene: TRBJ1-1; V gene: TRBV14; clone size: once; D gene: .; CDR3 protein: CASSPRVLLNTEAFF; CDR3 DNA: TGTGCCAGCAGCCCAAGGGTTTTATTGAACACTGAAGCTTTCTTT
J gene: TRBJ1-2; V gene: TRBV5-6; clone size: once; D gene: .; CDR3 protein: CASSLAELPEGYTF; CDR3 DNA: TGTGCCAGCAGCTTGGCCGAACTCCCTGAAGGCTACACCTTC
J gene: TRBJ1-5; V gene: TRBV6-2/TRBV6-3; clone size: .; D gene: .; CDR3 protein: CASSQGQPQHF; CDR3 DNA: TGTGCCAGCAGCCAAGGGCAGCCCCAGCATTTT
J gene: TRBJ2-5; V gene: TRBV20-1; clone size: .; D gene: .; CDR3 protein: CSAIDRRETQYF; CDR3 DNA: TGCAGTGCTATTGACAGAAGAGAGACCCAGTACTTC
J gene: TRBJ1-3; V gene: TRBV19; clone size: .; D gene: .; CDR3 protein: CASSIKGGSGNTIYF; CDR3 DNA: TGTGCCAGTAGTATTAAGGGCGGCTCTGGAAACACCATATATTTT
J gene: TRBJ1-5; V gene: TRBV21-1; clone size: .; D gene: .; CDR3 protein: CASSPRTGLYSNQPQHF; CDR3 DNA: TGTGCCAGCAGCCCCCGGACAGGGCTCTATAGCAATCAGCCCCAGCATTTT
J gene: TRBJ1-2; V gene: TRBV9; clone size: .; D gene: .; CDR3 protein: CASSGLWINYGYTF; CDR3 DNA: TGTGCCAGCAGCGGCCTTTGGATTAACTATGGCTACACCTTC
J gene: TRBJ2-1; V gene: TRBV27; clone size: .; D gene: TRBD2; CDR3 protein: CASSPFSGSEQFF; CDR3 DNA: TGTGCCAGCAGCCCTTTTAGCGGGAGTGAGCAGTTCTTC
J gene: TRBJ2-3; V gene: TRBV4-1; clone size: .; D gene: TRBD1; CDR3 protein: CASSKPGQGHDTQYF; CDR3 DNA: TGCGCCAGCAGCAAACCGGGACAGGGCCACGATACGCAGTATTTT
J gene: TRBJ2-3; V gene: TRBV5-1; clone size: .; D gene: TRBD2; CDR3 protein: CASSLEISGGGRQYF; CDR3 DNA: TGCGCCAGCAGCTTGGAAATTAGCGGGGGCGGTCGGCAGTATTTT
J gene: TRBJ2-1; V gene: TRBV7-3; clone size: .; D gene: .; CDR3 protein: CASSFQGEGRTGNEQFF; CDR3 DNA: TGTGCCAGCAGCTTCCAGGGAGAGGGGCGCACGGGTAATGAGCAGTTCTTC
J gene: TRBJ2-2; V gene: TRBV30; clone size: once; D gene: .; CDR3 protein: CAWSVLSNTGELFF; CDR3 DNA: TGTGCCTGGAGTGTCCTATCAAACACCGGGGAGCTGTTTTTT
J gene: TRBJ2-2; V gene: TRBV3-1/TRBV3-2; clone size: .; D gene: .; CDR3 protein: CASSQGYNTGELFF; CDR3 DNA: TGTGCCAGCAGCCAAGGTTACAACACCGGGGAGCTGTTTTTT
J gene: TRBJ2-5; V gene: TRBV10-3; clone size: .; D gene: .; CDR3 protein: CAISETLETQYF; CDR3 DNA: TGTGCCATCAGTGAGACCCTAGAGACCCAGTACTTC
J gene: TRBJ2-5; V gene: TRBV19; clone size: .; D gene: .; CDR3 protein: CASSMVAGTLTTQYF; CDR3 DNA: TGTGCCAGTAGTATGGTGGCAGGGACGTTGACGACCCAGTACTTC
J gene: TRBJ1-1; V gene: TRBV30; clone size: .; D gene: TRBD1; CDR3 protein: CAWSVPSGTGGRTTEAFF; CDR3 DNA: TGTGCCTGGAGTGTACCATCCGGGACAGGGGGTCGGACTACTGAAGCTTTCTTT
J gene: TRBJ2-3; V gene: TRBV19; clone size: .; D gene: .; CDR3 protein: CASTPYPSADTQYF; CDR3 DNA: TGTGCCAGTACCCCTTACCCTAGCGCAGATACGCAGTATTTT
J gene: TRBJ1-2; V gene: TRBV6-6; clone size: .; D gene: .; CDR3 protein: CASRVPTLGYGYTF; CDR3 DNA: TGTGCCAGCAGGGTTCCAACCCTTGGGTATGGCTACACCTTC
J gene: TRBJ2-2; V gene: TRBV11-3; clone size: .; D gene: .; CDR3 protein: CASSLGPGQGTGELFF; CDR3 DNA: TGTGCCAGCAGCTTAGGACCAGGGCAAGGCACCGGGGAGCTGTTTTTT
J gene: TRBJ2-3; V gene: TRBV28; clone size: .; D gene: .; CDR3 protein: CASSLTSWQAGDTQYF; CDR3 DNA: TGTGCCAGCAGTTTAACTTCCTGGCAGGCGGGAGATACGCAGTATTTT
J gene: TRBJ2-3; V gene: TRBV5-4; clone size: .; D gene: TRBD2; CDR3 protein: CASSSTRGGGGTDTQYF; CDR3 DNA: TGTGCCAGCAGCTCCACCCGGGGCGGCGGGGGAACAGATACGCAGTATTTT
J gene: TRBJ1-2; V gene: TRBV24-1; clone size: .; D gene: TRBD1; CDR3 protein: CATSGTGGSNYGYTF; CDR3 DNA: TGTGCCACCAGTGGGACAGGGGGGTCTAACTATGGCTACACCTTC
J gene: TRBJ2-3; V gene: TRBV6-4; clone size: .; D gene: .; CDR3 protein: CASSERGVLTDTQYF; CDR3 DNA: TGTGCCAGCAGTGAAAGGGGGGTTTTAACAGATACGCAGTATTTT
J gene: TRBJ2-5; V gene: TRBV27; clone size: .; D gene: .; CDR3 protein: CASSFKGPKETQYF; CDR3 DNA: TGTGCCAGCAGTTTTAAGGGACCAAAAGAGACCCAGTACTTC